The clone carrying this T cell receptor (beta chain) has just one count. One junction end does not reproduce the germline sequence, and a read error may be involved. The germline V gene encodes CDR1 SGHNT and CDR2 YYREEE (reference sequence). The CDR3 has 15 residues. Germline DNA was extracted alongside blood RNA, which was obtained from unsorted whole blood. About 4.1 milliliters of peripheral blood were drawn preoperatively. The authors made TCR beta cDNA from 450 to 600 ng total RNA with a constant-region primer. It was through three nested multiplex PCR rounds of slightly modified ARM-PCR that TCR beta libraries arose. Both of the initial two PCR rounds ran for nine to eleven cycles and employed TRBV1-TRBV30 forward primers alongside a C-beta reverse primer. TCRdb analysed the multiplex PCR reads with MiXCR anew, one entry per CDR3 protein. The table records about 320,000 distinct CDR3 sequences, approximately 65% of them present only once.

The sample is drawn from a study of tumor-infiltrating lymphocytes in primary liver carcinoma. The rearrangement links TRBV5-4 to TRBJ2-7; D uncertain. This receptor was identified in a middle-aged man with primary liver carcinoma and hepatitis B virus infection. Material for sequencing was peripheral blood. In DNA, the CDR3 is TGTGCCAGCGGCTTGGTACTACCAGGCTCCTACGAGCAGTACTTC. This codes for CASGLVLPGSYEQYF.